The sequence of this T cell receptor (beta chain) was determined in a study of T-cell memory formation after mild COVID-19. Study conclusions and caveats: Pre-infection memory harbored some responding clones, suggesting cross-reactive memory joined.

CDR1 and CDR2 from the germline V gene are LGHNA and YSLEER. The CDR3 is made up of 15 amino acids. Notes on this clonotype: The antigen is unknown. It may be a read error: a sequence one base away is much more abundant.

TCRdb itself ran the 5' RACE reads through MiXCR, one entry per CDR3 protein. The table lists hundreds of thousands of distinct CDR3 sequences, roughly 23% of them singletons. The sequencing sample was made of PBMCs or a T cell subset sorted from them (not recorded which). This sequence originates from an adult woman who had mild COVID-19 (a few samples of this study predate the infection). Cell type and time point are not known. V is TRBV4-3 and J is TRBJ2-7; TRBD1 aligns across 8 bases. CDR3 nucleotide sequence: TGCGACAGTTCCAAATCCGGCGGACAGGGCTACGAGCAGTACTTC. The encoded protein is CDSSKSGGQGYEQYF.